This record looks at one T cell receptor beta chain sequence and its context. This record belongs to a study of T cell responses to AZD1222 COVID-19 vaccine. Profiled with immunoSEQ multiplex PCR; TCRdb holds only in-frame clones, not every one. The table includes around 26,000 clones, 88% detected once. The junction had 6 bases not matched to a gene; V was cut back by 3 bases and J by 5 bases. This CDR3 region has 15 residues. Germline CDR1 is SGHRS and CDR2 is YFSETQ. This chain joins TRBV5-1 and TRBJ1-4; 8 positions agree with TRBD1. Here the sequenced sample was peripheral blood, taken 28 days after the second AZD1222 dose. The clonotype comes from an adult who received the AZD1222 COVID-19 vaccine. The CDR3 is CASSWGQASNEKLFF. Written as DNA, the CDR3 is TGCGCCAGCAGCTGGGGACAGGCCTCGAATGAAAAACTGTTTTTT.